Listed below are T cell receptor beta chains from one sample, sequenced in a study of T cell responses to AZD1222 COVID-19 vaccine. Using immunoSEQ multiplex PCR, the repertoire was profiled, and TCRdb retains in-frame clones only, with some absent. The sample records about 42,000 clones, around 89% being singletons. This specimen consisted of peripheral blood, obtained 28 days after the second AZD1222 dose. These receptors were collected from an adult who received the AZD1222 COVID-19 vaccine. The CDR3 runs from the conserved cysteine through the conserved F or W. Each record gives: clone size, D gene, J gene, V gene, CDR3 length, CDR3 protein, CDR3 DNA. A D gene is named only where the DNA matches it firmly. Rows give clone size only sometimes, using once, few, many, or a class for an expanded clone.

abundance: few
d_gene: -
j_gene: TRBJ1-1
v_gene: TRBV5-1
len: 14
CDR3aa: CASSSLSQDTEAFF
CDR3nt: TGCGCCAGCAGCTCCTTAAGTCAGGACACTGAAGCTTTCTTT

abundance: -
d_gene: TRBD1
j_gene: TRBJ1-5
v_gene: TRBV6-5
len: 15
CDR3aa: CASSPDRGRDQPQHF
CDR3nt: TGTGCCAGCAGCCCGGACAGGGGGCGCGATCAGCCCCAGCATTTT

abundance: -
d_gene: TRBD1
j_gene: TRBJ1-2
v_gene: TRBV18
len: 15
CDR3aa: CASGDSDLPNYGYTF
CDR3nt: TGTGCCAGCGGGGACAGCGACCTACCTAACTATGGCTACACCTTC

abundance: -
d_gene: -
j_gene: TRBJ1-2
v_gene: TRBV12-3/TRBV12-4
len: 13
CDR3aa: CASSLDSVYGYTF
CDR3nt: TGTGCCAGCAGTTTAGATTCGGTATATGGCTACACCTTC

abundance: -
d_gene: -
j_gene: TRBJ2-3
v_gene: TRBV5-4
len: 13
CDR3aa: CASSLDRTDTQYF
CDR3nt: TGTGCCAGCAGCTTGGATCGCACAGATACGCAGTATTTT

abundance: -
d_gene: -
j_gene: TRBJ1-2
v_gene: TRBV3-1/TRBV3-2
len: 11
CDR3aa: CASSLRWSYTF
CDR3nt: TGTGCCAGCAGCCTCCGATGGAGCTACACCTTC

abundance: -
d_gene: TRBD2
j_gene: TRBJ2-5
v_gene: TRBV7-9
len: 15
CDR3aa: CASSVPSGIGETQYF
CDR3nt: TGTGCCAGCAGCGTACCGAGCGGGATCGGGGAGACCCAGTACTTC

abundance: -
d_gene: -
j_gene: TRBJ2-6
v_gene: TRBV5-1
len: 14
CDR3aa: CASSEASGANVLTF
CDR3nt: TGCGCCAGCAGCGAAGCCTCTGGGGCCAACGTCCTGACTTTC

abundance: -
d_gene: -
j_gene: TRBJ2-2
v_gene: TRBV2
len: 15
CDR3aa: CASSPRADHTGELFF
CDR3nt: TGTGCCAGCAGCCCAAGGGCAGATCACACCGGGGAGCTGTTTTTT

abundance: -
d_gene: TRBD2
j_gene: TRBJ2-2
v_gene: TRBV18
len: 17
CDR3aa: CASSETSGGLGPGELFF
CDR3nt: TGTGCCAGCTCTGAGACTAGCGGGGGCCTTGGGCCCGGGGAGCTGTTTTTT

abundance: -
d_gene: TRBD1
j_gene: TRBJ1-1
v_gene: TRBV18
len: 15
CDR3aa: CASSPGQDLNTEAFF
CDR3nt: TGTGCCAGCTCACCAGGACAGGATTTAAACACTGAAGCTTTCTTT

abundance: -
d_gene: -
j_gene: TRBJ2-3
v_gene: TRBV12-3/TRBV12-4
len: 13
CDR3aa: CASTVDHTDTQYF
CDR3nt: TGTGCCAGCACTGTGGACCACACAGATACGCAGTATTTT

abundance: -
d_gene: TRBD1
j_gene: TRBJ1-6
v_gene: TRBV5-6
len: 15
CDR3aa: CASSLPGQGISPLHF
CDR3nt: TGTGCCAGCAGCTTACCGGGACAGGGGATTTCACCCCTCCACTTT

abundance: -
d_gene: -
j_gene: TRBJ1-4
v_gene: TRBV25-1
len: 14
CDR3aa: CASSYGGVNEKLFF
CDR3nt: TGTGCCAGCAGTTACGGCGGGGTTAATGAAAAACTGTTTTTT

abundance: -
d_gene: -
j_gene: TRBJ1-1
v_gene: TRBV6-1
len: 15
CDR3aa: CASSERQASYTEAFF
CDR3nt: TGTGCCAGCAGTGAGAGACAGGCGAGTTACACTGAAGCTTTCTTT

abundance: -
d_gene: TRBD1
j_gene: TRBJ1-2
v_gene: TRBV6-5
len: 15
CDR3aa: CASSPGQGFPYGYTF
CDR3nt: TGTGCCAGCAGCCCGGGACAGGGTTTTCCTTATGGCTACACCTTC

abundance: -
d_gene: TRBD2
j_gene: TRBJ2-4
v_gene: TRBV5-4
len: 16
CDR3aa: CASSLEGLAGENIQYF
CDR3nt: TGTGCCAGCAGCTTGGAAGGACTAGCGGGAGAAAACATTCAGTACTTC

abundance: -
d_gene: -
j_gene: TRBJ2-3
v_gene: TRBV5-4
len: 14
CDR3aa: CASSSGTSEDTQYF
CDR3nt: TGTGCCAGCAGCTCCGGAACTAGTGAGGATACGCAGTATTTT

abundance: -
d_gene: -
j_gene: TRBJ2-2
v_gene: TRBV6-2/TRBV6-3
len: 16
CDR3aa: CASSPPTGIGYGELFF
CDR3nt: TGTGCCAGCAGCCCTCCTACAGGAATCGGTTACGGGGAGCTGTTTTTT

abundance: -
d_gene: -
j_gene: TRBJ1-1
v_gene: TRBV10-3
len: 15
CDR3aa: CAIKGGGEMNTEAFF
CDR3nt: TGTGCCATCAAGGGAGGTGGGGAGATGAACACTGAAGCTTTCTTT

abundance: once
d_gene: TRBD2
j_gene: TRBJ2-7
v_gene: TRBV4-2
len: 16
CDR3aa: CASSLGERDRWDEQYF
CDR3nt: TGTGCCAGCAGCCTAGGGGAGCGGGATAGGTGGGACGAGCAGTACTTC

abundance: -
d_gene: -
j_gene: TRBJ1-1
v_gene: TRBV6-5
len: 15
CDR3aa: CASRETDRLNTEAFF
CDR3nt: TGTGCCAGCAGGGAGACTGACAGGCTGAACACTGAAGCTTTCTTT

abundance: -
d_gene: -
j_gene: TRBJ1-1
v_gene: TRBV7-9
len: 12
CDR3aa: CASSTYSFEAFF
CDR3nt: TGTGCCAGCAGCACCTACAGTTTTGAAGCTTTCTTT

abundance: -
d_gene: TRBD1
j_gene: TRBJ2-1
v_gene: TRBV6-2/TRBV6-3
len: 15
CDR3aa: CASRPRAGGLGEQFF
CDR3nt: TGTGCCAGCCGCCCGAGGGCAGGGGGCTTGGGTGAGCAGTTCTTC

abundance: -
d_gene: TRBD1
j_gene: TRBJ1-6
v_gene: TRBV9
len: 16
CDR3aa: CASSPGQGENYSPLHF
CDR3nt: TGTGCCAGCAGCCCCGGACAGGGTGAGAACTATTCACCCCTCCACTTT

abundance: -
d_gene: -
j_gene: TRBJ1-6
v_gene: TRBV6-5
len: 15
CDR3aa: CASSWGGTLNSPLHF
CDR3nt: TGTGCCAGCAGTTGGGGCGGTACTTTGAATTCACCCCTCCACTTT

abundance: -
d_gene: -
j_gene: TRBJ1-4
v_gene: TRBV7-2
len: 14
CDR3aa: CASRSRRGEEKLFF
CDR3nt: TGTGCCAGCAGGTCCAGGAGGGGAGAGGAAAAACTGTTTTTT

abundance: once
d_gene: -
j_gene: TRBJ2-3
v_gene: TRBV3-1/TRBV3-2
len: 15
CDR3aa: CASSQRAGSTDTQYF
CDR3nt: TGTGCCAGCAGCCAACGGGCAGGGAGCACAGATACGCAGTATTTT

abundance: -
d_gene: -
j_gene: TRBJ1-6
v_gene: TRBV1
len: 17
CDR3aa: CTSSQDDFCSYNSPLHF
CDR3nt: TGCACCAGCAGCCAAGACGACTTTTGCTCCTATAATTCACCCCTCCACTTT

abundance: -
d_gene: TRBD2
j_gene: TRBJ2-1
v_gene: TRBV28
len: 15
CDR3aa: CASTIGGVSYNEQFF
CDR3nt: TGTGCCAGCACCATCGGGGGGGTCTCCTACAATGAGCAGTTCTTC

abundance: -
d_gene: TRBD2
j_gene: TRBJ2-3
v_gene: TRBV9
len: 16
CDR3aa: CASSPTSGSGTDTQYF
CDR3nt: TGTGCCAGCAGCCCGACTAGCGGGAGTGGGACAGATACGCAGTATTTT

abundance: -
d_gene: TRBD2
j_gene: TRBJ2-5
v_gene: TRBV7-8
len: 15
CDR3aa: CASTLVRTSWETQYF
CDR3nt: TGTGCCAGCACCCTCGTCCGGACTAGCTGGGAGACCCAGTACTTC

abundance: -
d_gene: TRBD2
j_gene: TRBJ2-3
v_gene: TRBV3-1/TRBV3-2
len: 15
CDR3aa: CASTRSGSGTDTQYF
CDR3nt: TGTGCCAGCACCCGTTCGGGTAGCGGGACAGATACGCAGTATTTT

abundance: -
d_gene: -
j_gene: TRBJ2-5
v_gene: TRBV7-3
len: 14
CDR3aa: CASSLMGNQETQYF
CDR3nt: TGTGCCAGCAGCTTAATGGGCAACCAAGAGACCCAGTACTTC

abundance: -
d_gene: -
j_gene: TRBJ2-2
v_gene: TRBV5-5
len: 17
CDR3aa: CASSFGQPPPNTGELFF
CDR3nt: TGTGCCAGCAGCTTTGGACAGCCGCCCCCGAACACCGGGGAGCTGTTTTTT

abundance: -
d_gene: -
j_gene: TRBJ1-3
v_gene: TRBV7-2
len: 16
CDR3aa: CASSLGAGNERNTIYF
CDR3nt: TGTGCCAGCAGCTTAGGGGCCGGGAATGAGAGAAACACCATATATTTT

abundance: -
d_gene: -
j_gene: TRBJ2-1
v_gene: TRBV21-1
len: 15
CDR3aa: CASSLAGSSYNEQFF
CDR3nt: TGTGCCAGCAGCTTAGCGGGTAGCTCCTACAATGAGCAGTTCTTC

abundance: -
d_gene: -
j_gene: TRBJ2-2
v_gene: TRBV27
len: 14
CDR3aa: CASRGAPERGELFF
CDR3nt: TGTGCCAGCAGGGGGGCACCCGAGCGCGGGGAGCTGTTTTTT

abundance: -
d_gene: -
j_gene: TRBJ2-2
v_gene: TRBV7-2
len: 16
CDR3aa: CASSLNPQLNTGELFF
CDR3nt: TGTGCCAGCAGCTTAAACCCTCAACTGAACACCGGGGAGCTGTTTTTT

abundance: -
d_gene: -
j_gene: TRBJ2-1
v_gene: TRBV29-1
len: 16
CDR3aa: CSVDIRGSALGNEQFF
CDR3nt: TGCAGCGTTGATATTAGGGGGAGCGCCCTTGGCAATGAGCAGTTCTTC

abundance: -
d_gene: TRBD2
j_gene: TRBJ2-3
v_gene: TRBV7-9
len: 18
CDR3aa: CASSLGTSGNPSTDTQYF
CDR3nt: TGTGCCAGCAGCTTAGGGACTAGCGGTAATCCTAGCACAGATACGCAGTATTTT